These T cell receptor beta chains were read from a single sample in a study of Ad26.COV2.S vaccination and SARS-CoV-2 variants. The method was immunoSEQ multiplex PCR; TCRdb's version includes in-frame clones alone and lacks a portion of them. The data contain approximately 450,000 clones, approximately 90% of them seen just once; the ten biggest clones take up 9% to 15%. The material sequenced was peripheral blood, taken in a trial of Ad26.COV2.S vaccine versus placebo. Receptors originate from a person aged 18-60 years who received the Ad26.COV2.S COVID-19 vaccine or a placebo. The CDR3 runs from the conserved cysteine through the conserved F or W. Each record gives: J gene, V gene, CDR3 length, D gene, clone size, CDR3 DNA, CDR3 protein. A D gene is named only where the DNA matches it firmly. Rows give clone size only sometimes, using once, few, many, or a class for an expanded clone.

J gene: TRBJ2-7; V gene: TRBV6-5; CDR3 length: 13; D gene: .; clone size: .; CDR3 DNA: TGTGCCAGTCAGCGGCAGTGGGACGACGAGCAGTACTTC; CDR3 protein: CASQRQWDDEQYF
J gene: TRBJ2-7; V gene: TRBV6-5; CDR3 length: 13; D gene: .; clone size: .; CDR3 DNA: TGTGCCAGCAGTTACTCGAACTCCTACGAGCAGTACTTC; CDR3 protein: CASSYSNSYEQYF
J gene: TRBJ2-1; V gene: TRBV6-5; CDR3 length: 15; D gene: TRBD2; clone size: .; CDR3 DNA: TGTGCCAGCAGTCTAGCGGGACTACTATACAATGAGCAGTTCTTC; CDR3 protein: CASSLAGLLYNEQFF
J gene: TRBJ1-2; V gene: TRBV2; CDR3 length: 12; D gene: .; clone size: once; CDR3 DNA: TGTGCCAGCAGCCAGGGGACGTGGGGCTACACCTTC; CDR3 protein: CASSQGTWGYTF
J gene: TRBJ2-5; V gene: TRBV7-2; CDR3 length: 14; D gene: .; clone size: .; CDR3 DNA: TGTGCCAGCAGCTTATTCTATAGGGATGAGACCCAGTACTTC; CDR3 protein: CASSLFYRDETQYF
J gene: TRBJ2-1; V gene: TRBV7-8; CDR3 length: 16; D gene: TRBD1; clone size: .; CDR3 DNA: TGTGCCAGCAGCTTCACCGGGACAGGAGATAAGAGCGAGGAGTTCTTC; CDR3 protein: CASSFTGTGDKSEEFF
J gene: TRBJ1-2; V gene: TRBV5-1; CDR3 length: 19; D gene: TRBD1; clone size: .; CDR3 DNA: TGCGCCAGCACCATCTCAAGAGGGGGACAGGGGTCTAATCGAGGCGGCTACACCTTC; CDR3 protein: CASTISRGGQGSNRGGYTF
J gene: TRBJ2-5; V gene: TRBV7-2; CDR3 length: 13; D gene: .; clone size: .; CDR3 DNA: TGTGCCAGCAGCTTAATGACTATGGAGACCCAGTACTTC; CDR3 protein: CASSLMTMETQYF
J gene: TRBJ2-3; V gene: TRBV3-1/TRBV3-2; CDR3 length: 13; D gene: TRBD2; clone size: .; CDR3 DNA: TGTGCCAGCAAAGCTAGCGGGAAAGATACGCAGTATTTT; CDR3 protein: CASKASGKDTQYF
J gene: TRBJ1-4; V gene: TRBV6-2/TRBV6-3; CDR3 length: 18; D gene: .; clone size: .; CDR3 DNA: TGTGCCAGCAGTTACTCGAATTCGGGGGCATCAACTAATGAAAAACTGTTTTTT; CDR3 protein: CASSYSNSGASTNEKLFF
J gene: TRBJ1-2; V gene: TRBV27; CDR3 length: 15; D gene: .; clone size: few; CDR3 DNA: TGTGCCAGCAGTTTATGGGCAGGACTTTCGGAGGGCTACACCTTC; CDR3 protein: CASSLWAGLSEGYTF
J gene: TRBJ2-7; V gene: TRBV15; CDR3 length: 16; D gene: TRBD1; clone size: .; CDR3 DNA: TGTGCCACCAGCGGCAGGGGACAGTTTAACTCCTACGAGCAGTACTTC; CDR3 protein: CATSGRGQFNSYEQYF
J gene: TRBJ1-4; V gene: TRBV7-9; CDR3 length: 14; D gene: .; clone size: .; CDR3 DNA: TGTGCCAGCAGCCGCTCACAGACTAATGAAAAACTGTTTTTT; CDR3 protein: CASSRSQTNEKLFF
J gene: TRBJ2-1; V gene: TRBV9; CDR3 length: 13; D gene: .; clone size: .; CDR3 DNA: TGTGCCAGCAGCGTAATAGGGGCGGGTGAGCAGTTCTTC; CDR3 protein: CASSVIGAGEQFF
J gene: TRBJ2-6; V gene: TRBV19; CDR3 length: 19; D gene: TRBD1; clone size: .; CDR3 DNA: TGTGCCAGTAGTATATGGACAGGGGGCGAATTCTCTGGGGCCAACGTCCTGACTTTC; CDR3 protein: CASSIWTGGEFSGANVLTF
J gene: TRBJ1-1; V gene: TRBV4-3; CDR3 length: 16; D gene: .; clone size: .; CDR3 DNA: TGCGCCAGCAGCCAAACTATTTGGGCGGAGAACACTGAAGCTTTCTTT; CDR3 protein: CASSQTIWAENTEAFF
J gene: TRBJ2-1; V gene: TRBV5-8; CDR3 length: 18; D gene: .; clone size: .; CDR3 DNA: TGTGCCAGCAGCTTGGAGTTCAGGGCCACGAGCTCCTACAATGAGCAGTTCTTC; CDR3 protein: CASSLEFRATSSYNEQFF
J gene: TRBJ1-2; V gene: TRBV9; CDR3 length: 14; D gene: TRBD1; clone size: .; CDR3 DNA: TGTGCCAGCAGAAGGGACAGCGCTAACTATGGCTACACCTTC; CDR3 protein: CASRRDSANYGYTF
J gene: TRBJ1-5; V gene: TRBV2; CDR3 length: 13; D gene: .; clone size: .; CDR3 DNA: TGTGCCAGCTGCCTGAATAGCAATCAGCCCCAGCATTTT; CDR3 protein: CASCLNSNQPQHF
J gene: TRBJ2-3; V gene: TRBV29-1; CDR3 length: 13; D gene: TRBD2; clone size: .; CDR3 DNA: TGCAGCGTTGGGGACTACCTCGTGGATACGCAGTATTTT; CDR3 protein: CSVGDYLVDTQYF
J gene: TRBJ2-5; V gene: TRBV29-1; CDR3 length: 12; D gene: .; clone size: .; CDR3 DNA: TGCAGCGTTGCGGACGGACCGCTGTTCCAGTACTTC; CDR3 protein: CSVADGPLFQYF
J gene: TRBJ1-1; V gene: TRBV4-1; CDR3 length: 15; D gene: TRBD1; clone size: .; CDR3 DNA: TGCGCCAGCAGCCAGGGGGACAGGGGGAACACTGAAGCTTTCTTT; CDR3 protein: CASSQGDRGNTEAFF
J gene: TRBJ2-1; V gene: TRBV9; CDR3 length: 15; D gene: TRBD1; clone size: .; CDR3 DNA: TGTGCCAGCAGCGGGGGGGACAGGGGTAAGAATGAGCAGTTCTTC; CDR3 protein: CASSGGDRGKNEQFF
J gene: TRBJ1-1; V gene: TRBV3-1/TRBV3-2; CDR3 length: 14; D gene: TRBD1; clone size: .; CDR3 DNA: TGTGCCAGCAGCCAAGCCGGGACAGCTACTGAAGCTTTCTTT; CDR3 protein: CASSQAGTATEAFF
J gene: TRBJ2-5; V gene: TRBV7-3; CDR3 length: 15; D gene: .; clone size: .; CDR3 DNA: TGTGCCAGCAGCACCCTTGGAGGGAGAGGAGAGACCCAGTACTTC; CDR3 protein: CASSTLGGRGETQYF
J gene: TRBJ2-4; V gene: TRBV4-1; CDR3 length: 15; D gene: .; clone size: .; CDR3 DNA: TGCGCCAGCAGCCCCCTGGCTAGCCCACAAAACATTCAGTACTTC; CDR3 protein: CASSPLASPQNIQYF
J gene: TRBJ1-2; V gene: TRBV7-9; CDR3 length: 13; D gene: .; clone size: .; CDR3 DNA: TGTGCCAGCAGCCCAACCCACCTGGATGGCTACACCTTC; CDR3 protein: CASSPTHLDGYTF
J gene: TRBJ1-5; V gene: TRBV10-3; CDR3 length: 12; D gene: .; clone size: .; CDR3 DNA: TGTGCCATCAGTGAATCAGGACAGCCCCAGCATTTT; CDR3 protein: CAISESGQPQHF
J gene: TRBJ1-5; V gene: TRBV28; CDR3 length: 17; D gene: .; clone size: .; CDR3 DNA: TGTGCCAGCAGTCCTCACGGGCGCGGTTACGGCAATCAGCCCCAGCATTTT; CDR3 protein: CASSPHGRGYGNQPQHF
J gene: TRBJ2-7; V gene: TRBV4-3; CDR3 length: 19; D gene: TRBD2; clone size: .; CDR3 DNA: TGCGCCAGCAGCCAAGATCTAACGGGAGGGTTCTTCTACCCCTACGAGCAGTACTTC; CDR3 protein: CASSQDLTGGFFYPYEQYF
J gene: TRBJ2-1; V gene: TRBV6-4; CDR3 length: 16; D gene: TRBD2; clone size: .; CDR3 DNA: TGTGCCAGCAGACCTTCGGCGGGAGGGCCGTACAATGAGCAGTTCTTC; CDR3 protein: CASRPSAGGPYNEQFF
J gene: TRBJ1-1; V gene: TRBV27; CDR3 length: 17; D gene: .; clone size: .; CDR3 DNA: TGTGCCAGCAGCATCCACACCTCTCCGGGACGCTTTACTGAAGCTTTCTTT; CDR3 protein: CASSIHTSPGRFTEAFF
J gene: TRBJ1-1; V gene: TRBV7-9; CDR3 length: 11; D gene: .; clone size: .; CDR3 DNA: TGTGCCAGCGGGAACAGGGCCGAACCTTTCTTT; CDR3 protein: CASGNRAEPFF
J gene: TRBJ2-1; V gene: TRBV10-2; CDR3 length: 11; D gene: .; clone size: once; CDR3 DNA: TGCGCCAGCAGGACTTCCCATGAGCAGTTCTTC; CDR3 protein: CASRTSHEQFF
J gene: TRBJ1-2; V gene: TRBV7-8; CDR3 length: 15; D gene: .; clone size: .; CDR3 DNA: TGTGCCAGCAGCTTAGAATCGTCAACGGGGTATGGCTACACCTTC; CDR3 protein: CASSLESSTGYGYTF
J gene: TRBJ2-2; V gene: TRBV18; CDR3 length: 13; D gene: .; clone size: .; CDR3 DNA: TGTGCCAGCTCACAGGAGGAGACCGGGGAGCTGTTTTTT; CDR3 protein: CASSQEETGELFF
J gene: TRBJ1-5; V gene: TRBV6-5; CDR3 length: 14; D gene: TRBD1; clone size: .; CDR3 DNA: TGTGCCAGCAGTACTGGGGACAGGATCGGGCCCCAGCATTTT; CDR3 protein: CASSTGDRIGPQHF
J gene: TRBJ1-5; V gene: TRBV18; CDR3 length: 15; D gene: .; clone size: .; CDR3 DNA: TGTGCCAGCTCACCAAGTCAGGGGTACAATCAGCCCCAGCATTTT; CDR3 protein: CASSPSQGYNQPQHF
J gene: TRBJ2-5; V gene: TRBV18; CDR3 length: 16; D gene: TRBD1; clone size: .; CDR3 DNA: TGTGCCAGCTCACCCCGGGGACAGCTCTACCAAGAGACCCAGTACTTC; CDR3 protein: CASSPRGQLYQETQYF
J gene: TRBJ2-7; V gene: TRBV5-1; CDR3 length: 13; D gene: TRBD2; clone size: .; CDR3 DNA: TGCGCCAGCAGCACGGGGGGTGGGTACGAGCAGTACTTC; CDR3 protein: CASSTGGGYEQYF
J gene: TRBJ1-2; V gene: TRBV30; CDR3 length: 11; D gene: .; clone size: .; CDR3 DNA: TGTGCTGATGGTCAGGGTGGCGGCTACACCTTC; CDR3 protein: CADGQGGGYTF
J gene: TRBJ1-1; V gene: TRBV20-1; CDR3 length: 11; D gene: .; clone size: .; CDR3 DNA: TGCAGTGCCGAGGGTAACACTGAAGCTTTCTTT; CDR3 protein: CSAEGNTEAFF
J gene: TRBJ2-7; V gene: TRBV4-1; CDR3 length: 15; D gene: .; clone size: .; CDR3 DNA: TGCGCCAGCAGTCAACTCCCAGCTGGAGCCTACGAGCAGTACTTC; CDR3 protein: CASSQLPAGAYEQYF
J gene: TRBJ2-5; V gene: TRBV7-2; CDR3 length: 17; D gene: TRBD2; clone size: .; CDR3 DNA: TGTGCCGGCAGCCAGATGTCGGGCGGGAGCATTGGAGAGACCCAGTACTTC; CDR3 protein: CAGSQMSGGSIGETQYF
J gene: TRBJ2-2; V gene: TRBV6-5; CDR3 length: 13; D gene: .; clone size: .; CDR3 DNA: TGTGCCAGCATTAATTCGAACACCGGGGAGCTGTTTTTT; CDR3 protein: CASINSNTGELFF
J gene: TRBJ2-1; V gene: TRBV5-6; CDR3 length: 14; D gene: TRBD1; clone size: .; CDR3 DNA: TGTGCCAGCAGCAGAGAGACAGGGTCGGAAGAGCAGTTCTTC; CDR3 protein: CASSRETGSEEQFF
J gene: TRBJ2-7; V gene: TRBV30; CDR3 length: 11; D gene: .; clone size: .; CDR3 DNA: TGTGCCTGGAGTCTCAGTTACGAGCAGTACTTC; CDR3 protein: CAWSLSYEQYF